The rows below give T cell receptor beta chains drawn from one sample of a study of technical replicates of blood from a handful of donors. Clones were read by immunoSEQ multiplex PCR, and TCRdb kept only the in-frame ones, dropping some. The sample carries more than 90,000 clones, almost 96% recorded once. Sequences were obtained from T cells isolated from PBMCs. The receptors originated from a human donor in good health. CDR3s include the opening cysteine and the closing phenylalanine or tryptophan. D genes are given only for firm matches. Size is omitted from some rows. Given values are once, few, many or a class for expanded clones.

v_call	j_call	d_call	clone_size	cdr3_nt	cdr3_aa
TRBV7-2	TRBJ2-5	-	-	TGTGCCAGCAGCTTAGAGAAGGCAGGGGGGGAGACCCAGTACTTC	CASSLEKAGGETQYF
TRBV21-1	TRBJ1-4	-	-	TGTGCCAGCAGCAATCCGCCAGCTCAACTAATAAAGAAACTGTTTTTT	CASSNPPAQLIKKLFF
TRBV27	TRBJ1-2	TRBD1	-	TGTGCCAGCAGTCACCAACGATCCGGGACAGGGGAGCTTAACTATGGCTACACCTTC	CASSHQRSGTGELNYGYTF
TRBV5-1	TRBJ2-7	TRBD1	once	TGCGCCAGCAGTTCTGACAGGGGCTACGAGCAGTACTTC	CASSSDRGYEQYF
TRBV5-5	TRBJ1-2	TRBD1	-	TGTGCCAGCAGCTTGGGAGGAGGGGGCGGCTATGGCTACACCTTC	CASSLGGGGGYGYTF
TRBV27	TRBJ2-3	-	-	TGTGCCAGCAGTTTAGCGCAGGTGGGAGATACGCAGTATTTT	CASSLAQVGDTQYF
TRBV7-2	TRBJ2-1	TRBD1	-	TGTGCCAGCAGCTTTTGGACAGGGGGCCTCAATGAGCAGTTCTTC	CASSFWTGGLNEQFF
TRBV29-1	TRBJ1-1	TRBD1	-	TGCAGCGTTGAAGATCCGGGCAGGGGGACGTCTTTCTTT	CSVEDPGRGTSFF
TRBV27	TRBJ2-3	TRBD2	-	TGTGCCAGCAGTTTATTCTTCCCTAGCGGGGAAACAGATACGCAGTATTTT	CASSLFFPSGETDTQYF
TRBV9	TRBJ2-3	-	-	TGTGCCAGCAGCGGAGGACAAACGAGCACAGATACGCAGTATTTT	CASSGGQTSTDTQYF
TRBV30	TRBJ2-7	-	once	TGTGCCTGGAGCCCTGTTCAAGGGGGATACGAGCAGTACTTC	CAWSPVQGGYEQYF
TRBV11-2	TRBJ2-5	TRBD1	-	TGTGCCAGCAGCTTGGACAGGGGGACCCAGTACTTC	CASSLDRGTQYF
TRBV5-1	TRBJ2-1	-	-	TGCGCCAGCAGCCAAGGACAGTACAATGAGCAGTTCTTC	CASSQGQYNEQFF
TRBV28	TRBJ1-1	-	-	TGTGCCAGCAGTTATGCCGGGCAGGGGCACACTGAAGCTTTCTTT	CASSYAGQGHTEAFF
TRBV9	TRBJ2-1	TRBD2	-	TGTGCCAGCAGCGTAGTGAGCGGGGGCTCCTACAATGAGCAGTTCTTC	CASSVVSGGSYNEQFF
TRBV2	TRBJ1-2	-	once	TGTGCCAGCAGTGAATCTCTCTTTAATGGCTACACCTTC	CASSESLFNGYTF
TRBV29-1	TRBJ1-1	-	-	TGCAGCGCCCAACGGGGAAACACTGAAGCTTTCTTT	CSAQRGNTEAFF
TRBV28	TRBJ2-7	-	-	TGTGCCACCGGACTTCCTGCCTACGAGCAGTACTTC	CATGLPAYEQYF
TRBV28	TRBJ2-7	TRBD1	-	TGTGCCAGCAGCATTTCAACCGGGACAGGGGGCGAGCAGTACTTC	CASSISTGTGGEQYF
TRBV19	TRBJ1-5	TRBD1	-	TGTGCCAGTAGTGGACAGGGTGGGGGTCAGCCCCAGCATTTT	CASSGQGGGQPQHF
TRBV5-1	TRBJ2-3	TRBD1	once	TGCGCCAGCAGCTTCGGACAGGGGGCGGGAGATACGCAGTATTTT	CASSFGQGAGDTQYF
TRBV27	TRBJ2-1	TRBD1	-	TGTGCCAGCAGTTTCGGGACAGGGGGTTACAATGAGCAGTTCTTC	CASSFGTGGYNEQFF
TRBV28	TRBJ2-7	-	-	TGTGCCAGCAGCGTCTTAGACTATTACTACGAGCAGTACTTC	CASSVLDYYYEQYF
TRBV28	TRBJ2-1	TRBD2	-	TGTGCCAGCTATCCCGGATTAGCGGGAGGAGTAGAGCAGTTCTTC	CASYPGLAGGVEQFF
TRBV5-1	TRBJ2-1	TRBD2	-	TGCGCCAGCAGCTTGTTACGGCTAGCGGGAGGGCCTTATACTAGTTCCTACAATGAGCAGTTCTTC	CASSLLRLAGGPYTSSYNEQFF
TRBV19	TRBJ1-2	TRBD1	-	TGTGCCAGTAGTATCTCAAGCCTAAGGGACAGAAACTATGGCTACACCTTC	CASSISSLRDRNYGYTF
TRBV30	TRBJ2-7	-	-	TGTGCCTGGAGTGCAAATACTTTCGACGAGCAGTACTTC	CAWSANTFDEQYF
TRBV5-4	TRBJ1-2	-	-	TGTGCCAGCAGCTTCAGGGGAGCGGCGGATGGCTACACCTTC	CASSFRGAADGYTF
TRBV5-1	TRBJ2-6	TRBD1	-	TGCGCCAGCAGCCTGGACAGGGGAGGATCTGGGGCCAACGTCCTGACTTTC	CASSLDRGGSGANVLTF
TRBV28	TRBJ2-3	TRBD1	-	TGTGCCAGCACCACCGGGACAGGACTTACAGATACGCAGTATTTT	CASTTGTGLTDTQYF
TRBV11-2	TRBJ2-4	TRBD1	once	TGTGCCAGCAGCTTCTCCGGGACAGGAAATTTAGGTAAAAACATTCAGTACTTC	CASSFSGTGNLGKNIQYF
TRBV4-1	TRBJ2-7	TRBD2	-	TGCGCCAGCAGCCAAACGACAGCGGGAGGCACCTACGAGCAGTACTTC	CASSQTTAGGTYEQYF
TRBV4-1	TRBJ2-5	TRBD2	-	TGCGCCAGCAGCCAACCGACTAGCAATGCGGAGACCCAGTACTTC	CASSQPTSNAETQYF
TRBV9	TRBJ2-7	-	-	TGTGCCAGCAGCGTAGTGGCGGGCTCTGCCTACGAGCAGTACTTC	CASSVVAGSAYEQYF
TRBV7-3	TRBJ2-1	TRBD2	-	TGTGCCAGCAGCTCCCTAGCGGGGGGGCGCAATGAGCAGTTCTTC	CASSSLAGGRNEQFF
TRBV7-9	TRBJ1-5	-	-	TGTGCCAGCAGCTTAGCCAATAGCAATCAGCCCCAGCATTTT	CASSLANSNQPQHF
TRBV29-1	TRBJ1-1	TRBD1	few	TGCAGCGTCCATAACAGGGGCACTGAAGCTTTCTTT	CSVHNRGTEAFF
TRBV14	TRBJ1-4	-	-	TGTGCCAGCAGCCTTAACATGGTTCAACTGTTTTTT	CASSLNMVQLFF
TRBV10-3	TRBJ2-7	TRBD2	-	TGTGCCATCAGTGAGGGATACGGGACTAGCGGGAGGAGCGCCTACGAGCAGTACTTC	CAISEGYGTSGRSAYEQYF
TRBV27	TRBJ1-6	-	-	TGTGCCAGCAGTCTCATAGGGGGAAATTCACCCCTCCACTTT	CASSLIGGNSPLHF
TRBV5-1	TRBJ2-2	TRBD2	-	TGCGCCAGCAGCTCACCGGGACTAGCGGGACAAACCACCGGGGAGCTGTTTTTT	CASSSPGLAGQTTGELFF
TRBV10-2	TRBJ2-4	-	-	TGCGCCAGCAGTGAGTCAATTACGGTCTCAATAGCCAAAAACATTCAGTACTTC	CASSESITVSIAKNIQYF
TRBV9	TRBJ2-3	-	-	TGTGCCAGCAGCGATGCGGTACCGGGACAATCTTGGGCAGATACGCAGTATTTT	CASSDAVPGQSWADTQYF
TRBV28	TRBJ2-7	-	-	TGTGCCAGCAGTTTTTTGTCTTACGAGCAGTACTTC	CASSFLSYEQYF
TRBV5-1	TRBJ2-1	TRBD1	-	TGCGCCAGCGGCGATCAGGGGGCCTTCTACAATGAGCAGTTCTTC	CASGDQGAFYNEQFF
TRBV6-6	TRBJ1-1	-	-	TGTGCCAGCAGTTCTACCCAGGAGAACACTGAAGCTTTCTTT	CASSSTQENTEAFF
TRBV28	TRBJ2-7	TRBD1	-	TGTGCCAGCAGTCCAGGGGGCGCCTCTCAGTACTTC	CASSPGGASQYF
TRBV5-1	TRBJ2-7	TRBD2	-	TGCGCCAGCAGCTTGGGACTAGCGTCCTACGAGCAGTACTTC	CASSLGLASYEQYF
TRBV19	TRBJ2-1	TRBD2	once	TGTGCCAGTAGTTCGGCGGGAGTTACGAATGAGCAGTTCTTC	CASSSAGVTNEQFF
TRBV15	TRBJ2-7	-	-	TGTGCCACCAGCAGAGAGAGGACTCTAGGATTCGCGTACGAGCAGTACTTC	CATSRERTLGFAYEQYF
TRBV28	TRBJ2-3	TRBD1	-	TGTGCCAGTAAGGACAGGGTCCCAGATACGCAGTATTTT	CASKDRVPDTQYF
TRBV28	TRBJ1-1	-	-	TGTGCCAGCAGTTTACGAGGCACCGGGAACACTGAAGCTTTCTTT	CASSLRGTGNTEAFF